The sample holds a few counts of the clone carrying this T cell receptor beta chain. This sample is part of a study of CD4 and CD8 cells across lung adenocarcinoma regions. Samples came from patients with localized non-small cell lung adenocarcinoma. TCRdb recomputed calls from the PCR reads with MiXCR, one row per CDR3 protein. This repertoire shows 3,000 to 4,000 distinct CDR3 sequences, 50% to 75% found once; its top ten account for 18%. The CDR3 runs to 15 residues. V shed 6 bases and J shed 0 bases, with 12 bases lying between them. Germline CDR1 reads MNHNS; CDR2 reads SASEGT. The J gene is TRBJ2-1, the V gene TRBV6-1, with TRBD2 as a possible D gene (6 bases). The material sequenced was CD8+ T cells from the margin of a lung tumor. This receptor was taken from a female donor with lung adenocarcinoma. The CD4 and CD8 labels of this study may be unreliable. This chain's CDR3 is CASRQTSSSYNEQFF. Here the CDR3 DNA reads TGTGCCAGCAGACAGACTAGTAGCTCCTACAATGAGCAGTTCTTC.